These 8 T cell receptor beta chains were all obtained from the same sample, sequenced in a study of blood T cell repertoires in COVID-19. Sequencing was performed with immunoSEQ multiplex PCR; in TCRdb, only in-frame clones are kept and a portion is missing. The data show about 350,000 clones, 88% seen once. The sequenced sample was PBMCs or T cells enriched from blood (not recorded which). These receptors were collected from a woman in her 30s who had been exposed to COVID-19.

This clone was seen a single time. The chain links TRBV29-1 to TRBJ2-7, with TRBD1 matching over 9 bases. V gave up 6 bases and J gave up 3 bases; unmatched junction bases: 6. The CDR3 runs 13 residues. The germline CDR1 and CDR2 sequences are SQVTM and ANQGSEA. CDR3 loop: CSVKMTGGYEQYF. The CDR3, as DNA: TGCAGCGTAAAAATGACAGGGGGCTACGAGCAGTACTTC.

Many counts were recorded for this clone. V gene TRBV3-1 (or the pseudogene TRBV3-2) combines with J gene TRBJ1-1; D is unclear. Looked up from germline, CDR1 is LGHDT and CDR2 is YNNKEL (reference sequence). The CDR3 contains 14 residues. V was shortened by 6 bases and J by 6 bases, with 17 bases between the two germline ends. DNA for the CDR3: TGTGCCAGCAGTCGCGCCTACGGGGAGGCTGAAGCTTTCTTT. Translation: CASSRAYGEAEAFF.

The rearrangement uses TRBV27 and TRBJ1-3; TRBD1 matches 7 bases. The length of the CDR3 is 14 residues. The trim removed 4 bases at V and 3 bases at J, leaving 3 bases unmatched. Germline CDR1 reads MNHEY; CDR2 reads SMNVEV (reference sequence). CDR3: CASSYRGGGNTIYF. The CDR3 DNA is TGTGCCAGCAGTTACAGGGGTGGTGGAAACACCATATATTTT.

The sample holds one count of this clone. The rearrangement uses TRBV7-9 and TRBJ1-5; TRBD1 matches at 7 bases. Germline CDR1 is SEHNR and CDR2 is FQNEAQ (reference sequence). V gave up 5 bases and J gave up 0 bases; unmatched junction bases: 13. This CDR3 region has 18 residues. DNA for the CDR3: TGTGCCAGCAGCGTCGGATGGGACAGCCTAAATAGCAATCAGCCCCAGCATTTT. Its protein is CASSVGWDSLNSNQPQHF.

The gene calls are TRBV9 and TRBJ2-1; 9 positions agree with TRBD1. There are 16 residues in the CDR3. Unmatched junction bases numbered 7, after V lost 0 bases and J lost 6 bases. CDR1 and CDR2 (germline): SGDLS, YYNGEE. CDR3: CASSVAPGTGFNEQFF. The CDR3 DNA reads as TGTGCCAGCAGCGTAGCTCCCGGGACAGGGTTCAATGAGCAGTTCTTC. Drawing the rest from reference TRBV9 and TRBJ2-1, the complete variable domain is DSGVTQTPKHLITATGQRVTLRCSPRSGDLSVYWYQQSLDQGLQFLIQYYNGEERAKGNILERFSAQQFPDLHSELNLSSLELGDSALYFCASSVAPGTGFNEQFFGPGTRLTVL.

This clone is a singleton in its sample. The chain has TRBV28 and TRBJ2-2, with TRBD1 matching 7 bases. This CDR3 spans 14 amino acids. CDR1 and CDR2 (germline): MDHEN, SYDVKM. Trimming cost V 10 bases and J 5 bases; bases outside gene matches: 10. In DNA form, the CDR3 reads TGTGCCACCACCCCCGGGACAGTGACCGGGGAGCTGTTTTTT. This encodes CATTPGTVTGELFF. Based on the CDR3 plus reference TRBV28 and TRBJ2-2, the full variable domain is DVKVTQSSRYLVKRTGEKVFLECVQDMDHENMFWYRQDPGLGLRLIYFSYDVKMKEKGDIPEGYSVSREKKERFSLILESASTNQTSMYLCATTPGTVTGELFFGEGSRLTVL.

CDR3 nucleotides: TGTGCCAGCAGCTTATCTAGCGGGAGGTCTGGTACGCAGTATTTT. The encoded protein is CASSLSSGRSGTQYF. The V gene is TRBV7-9, the J gene TRBJ2-3; 11 nucleotides agree with TRBD2. The CDR3 covers 15 residues. Germline V gene data show CDR1 as SEHNR and CDR2 as FQNEAQ (reference sequence). V lost 2 bases and J lost 8; bases outside the gene matches: 6.

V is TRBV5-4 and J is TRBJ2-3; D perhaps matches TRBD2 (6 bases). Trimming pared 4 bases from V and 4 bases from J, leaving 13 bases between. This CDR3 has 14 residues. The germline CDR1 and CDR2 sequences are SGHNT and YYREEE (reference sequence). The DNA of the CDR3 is TGTGCCAGCAGCCCGGAGGGCCAGTCAGATACGCAGTATTTT. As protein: CASSPEGQSDTQYF. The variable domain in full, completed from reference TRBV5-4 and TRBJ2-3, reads ETGVTQSPTHLIKTRGQQVTLRCSSQSGHNTVSWYQQALGQGPQFIFQYYREEENGRGNFPPRFSGLQFPNYSSELNVNALELDDSALYLCASSPEGQSDTQYFGPGTRLTVL.